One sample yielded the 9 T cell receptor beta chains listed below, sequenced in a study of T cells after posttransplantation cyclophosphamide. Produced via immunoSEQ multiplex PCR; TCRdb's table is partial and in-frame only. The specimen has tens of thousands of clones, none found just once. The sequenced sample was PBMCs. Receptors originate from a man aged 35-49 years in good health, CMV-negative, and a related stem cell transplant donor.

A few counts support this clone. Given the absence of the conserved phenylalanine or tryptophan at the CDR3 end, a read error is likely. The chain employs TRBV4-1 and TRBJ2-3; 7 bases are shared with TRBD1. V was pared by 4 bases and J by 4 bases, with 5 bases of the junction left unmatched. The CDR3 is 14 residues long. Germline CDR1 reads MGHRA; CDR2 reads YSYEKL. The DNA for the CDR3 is TGCGCCAGCAGCCTTTACAGGGGAGCAGATACGCAGTATCTT. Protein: CASSLYRGADTQYL.

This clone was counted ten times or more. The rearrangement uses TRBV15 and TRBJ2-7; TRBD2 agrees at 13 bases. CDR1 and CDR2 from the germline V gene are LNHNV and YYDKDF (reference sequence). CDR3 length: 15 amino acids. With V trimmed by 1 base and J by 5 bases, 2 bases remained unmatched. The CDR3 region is CATSRGGLAGHEQYF. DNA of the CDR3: TGTGCCACCAGCAGAGGGGGACTAGCGGGACACGAGCAGTACTTC.

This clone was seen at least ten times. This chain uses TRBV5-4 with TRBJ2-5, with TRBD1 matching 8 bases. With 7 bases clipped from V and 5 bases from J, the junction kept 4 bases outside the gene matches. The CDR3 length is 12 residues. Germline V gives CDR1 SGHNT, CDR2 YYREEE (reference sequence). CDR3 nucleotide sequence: TGTGCCAGCTTATGGACAGGGGAGACCCAGTACTTC. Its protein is CASLWTGETQYF.

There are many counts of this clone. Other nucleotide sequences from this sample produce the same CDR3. The chain's CDR3 is CAIRAGLAATDTQYF. For the CDR3, the DNA is TGTGCCATCAGGGCCGGACTAGCGGCCACAGATACGCAGTATTTT. The V gene is TRBV10-3, the J gene TRBJ2-3, with 10 bases identical to TRBD2. Germline values: CDR1 ENHRY, CDR2 SYGVKD. The CDR3 runs 15 residues. J gave up 2 bases and V 6 bases, and 5 bases lay outside the gene matches.

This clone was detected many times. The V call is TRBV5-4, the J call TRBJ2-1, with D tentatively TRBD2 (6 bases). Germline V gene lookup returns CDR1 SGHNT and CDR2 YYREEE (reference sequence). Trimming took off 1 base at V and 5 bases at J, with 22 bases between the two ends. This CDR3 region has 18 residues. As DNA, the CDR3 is TGTGCCAGCAGCTTGTTAGGCGGCTGGGAGGCTAACGACAATGAGCAGTTCTTC. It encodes CASSLLGGWEANDNEQFF.

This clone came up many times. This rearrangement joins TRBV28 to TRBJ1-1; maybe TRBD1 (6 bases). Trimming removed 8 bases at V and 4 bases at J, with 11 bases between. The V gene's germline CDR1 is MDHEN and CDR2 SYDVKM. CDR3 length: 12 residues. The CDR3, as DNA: TGTGCCAGCCAAACAGGGAGCACTGAAGCTTTCTTT. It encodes CASQTGSTEAFF. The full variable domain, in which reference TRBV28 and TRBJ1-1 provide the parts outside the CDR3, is DVKVTQSSRYLVKRTGEKVFLECVQDMDHENMFWYRQDPGLGLRLIYFSYDVKMKEKGDIPEGYSVSREKKERFSLILESASTNQTSMYLCASQTGSTEAFFGQGTRLTVV.

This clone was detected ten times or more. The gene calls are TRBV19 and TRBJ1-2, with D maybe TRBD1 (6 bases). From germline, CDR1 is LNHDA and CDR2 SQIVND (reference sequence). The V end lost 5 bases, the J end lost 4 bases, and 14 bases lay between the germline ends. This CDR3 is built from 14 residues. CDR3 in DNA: TGTGCCAGTAGTTACAGGGTAAATAGCTATGGCTACACCTTC. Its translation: CASSYRVNSYGYTF.

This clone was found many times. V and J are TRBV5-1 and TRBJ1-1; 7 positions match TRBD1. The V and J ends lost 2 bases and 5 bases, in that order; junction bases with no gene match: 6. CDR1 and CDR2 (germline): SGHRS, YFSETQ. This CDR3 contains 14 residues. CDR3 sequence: CASSFRGGGTEAFF. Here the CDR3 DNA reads TGCGCCAGCAGCTTTCGAGGGGGCGGTACTGAAGCTTTCTTT.

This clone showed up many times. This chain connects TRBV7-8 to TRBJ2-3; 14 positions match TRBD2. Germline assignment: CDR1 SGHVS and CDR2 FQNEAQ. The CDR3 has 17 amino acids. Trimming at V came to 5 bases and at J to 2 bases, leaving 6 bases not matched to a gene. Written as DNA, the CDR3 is TGTGCCAGCAGCACCGGGACTAGCGGGAGTGTCACAGATACGCAGTATTTT. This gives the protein CASSTGTSGSVTDTQYF.